This TCR beta chain comes out of a study of shared clonotypes between healthy human individuals. Genomic DNA of every subset was divided equally among multiple immunoSEQ plates. Assay: immunoSEQ multiplex PCR; the TCRdb copy retains only in-frame clones and omits some. The data contain some 2,000,000 clones, approximately 94% of them singletons. With 2 bases removed from V and 3 bases from J, the gap between germline ends came to 10 bases. The CDR3 spans 14 residues. CDR1 SGHDT and CDR2 YYEEEE come from the germline V gene. The authors divided CD4+ cells into CD45RA+ naive and CD45RA-negative memory subsets.

The sequence was collected from a man younger than 30 in good health. The chain couples TRBV5-6 to TRBJ2-3; D ambiguous. The specimen was naive CD4+ T cells sorted from blood. Subset here: CD45RA+ positively selected. CDR3 loop: CASSLTHITDTQYF. The CDR3 nucleotides are TGTGCCAGCAGCTTAACTCATATTACAGATACGCAGTATTTT.